This T cell receptor (beta chain) was identified in a study of cytomegalovirus exposure and HLA in healthy donors. General study findings and limits: Rates of TCR association differed by HLA locus in a later analysis, with DRB1 highest and HLA-C lowest.

The germline V gene has CDR1 SNHLY and CDR2 FYNNEI. CDR3 length: 14 residues. After removal of 6 bases from V and 6 bases from J, the junction contained 6 bases not matched to a gene. On this clone: No antigen is known for it.

13 Jbeta primers and 60 Vbeta primers were used for the PCR. TCRdb keeps only in-frame clones here, not all; method: immunoSEQ multiplex PCR. The sample has 100,000 to 150,000 clones, about two thirds seen once. The chain has TRBV2 and TRBJ2-7; 12 positions agree with TRBD2. The sequencing sample was made of PBMCs. The source of this sequence is a woman aged 55-69 years in good health and CMV-seropositive. Here the CDR3 reads CASREPSGGVEQYF. DNA for the CDR3: TGTGCCAGCAGGGAACCTAGCGGGGGGGTCGAGCAGTACTTC.